What follows are 11 T cell receptor beta chains derived from one specimen sequenced in a study of post-analysis software for immune sequencing data. Study-level points and caveats: About five TRBV segments (TRBV5-6, TRBV5-1 and TRBV20-1 among them) occurred more frequently in patients than in controls.

Included in the TCR beta cDNA libraries were unique molecular identifiers. TCRdb redid the calling of the PCR reads with MiXCR, one entry per CDR3 protein. The data hold some 370,000 distinct CDR3 sequences, with 30% to 45% observed a single time. Their target antigens are unknown. Input material: blood. The receptor set was obtained from a girl aged 5-17 years with multiple sclerosis.

This clonotype has more than one count but fewer than ten. V is TRBV20-1 and J is TRBJ2-7, with D perhaps matching TRBD2 (5 bases). This CDR3 spans 15 amino acids. Germline V gene sequence: CDR1 DFQATT, CDR2 SNEGSKA (reference sequence). The V end was cut by 8 bases, the J end by 3 bases, with 23 bases between. The CDR3 DNA reads as TGCAGTTCAAGCCCCATTCGGACCGGGGACTACGAGCAGTACTTC. It translates to CSSSPIRTGDYEQYF.

The chain combines TRBV24-1 with TRBJ2-5, with a tentative D call TRBD1 (6 bases). V shed 3 bases and J shed 1 base, with 11 bases lying between them. Per germline, CDR1 KGHDR and CDR2 SFDVKD. This CDR3 is built from 15 residues. This CDR3 is CATSDAGQIQETQYF. Written as DNA, the CDR3 is TGTGCCACCAGTGATGCCGGACAGATCCAAGAGACCCAGTACTTC.

This chain connects TRBV4-1 to TRBJ2-2, with 9 positions matching TRBD1. In germline, CDR1 is MGHRA, CDR2 YSYEKL. With V trimmed by 1 base and J by 16 bases, 7 bases remained unmatched. CDR3 length equals 13 residues. CDR3 bases: TGCGCCAGCAGCCAAGGGACAGGGGTTAGGCGGTTTTTT. Its protein is CASSQGTGVRRFF.

The chain uses TRBV5-1 and TRBJ1-6, with TRBD1 identical over 8 bases. V shed 6 bases, J shed 8 bases, and the junction held 7 bases outside the gene matches. Per the germline V gene, CDR1 is SGHRS and CDR2 is YFSETQ. CDR3 length: 14 amino acids. As DNA, the CDR3 is TGCGCCAGCACCGAAACAGGGGGGGATTCACCCCTCCACTTT. This translates into CASTETGGDSPLHF.

The sample holds a few counts of this clonotype. The V call is TRBV11-2, the J call TRBJ2-7; D gene ambiguous. The CDR3 is made up of 13 amino acids. With 5 bases removed from V and 0 bases from J, the gap between germline ends came to 8 bases. In germline, CDR1 is SGHAT, CDR2 FQNNGV. The CDR3 here is CASSRSASYEQYF. CDR3 coding DNA: TGTGCCAGCAGCCGGTCGGCCTCCTACGAGCAGTACTTC. The full variable domain, with the rest looked up from reference TRBV11-2 and TRBJ2-7, is EAGVAQSPRYKIIEKRQSVAFWCNPISGHATLYWYQQILGQGPKLLIQFQNNGVVDDSQLPKDRFSAERLKGVDSTLKIQPAKLEDSAVYLCASSRSASYEQYFGPGTRLTVT.

The V call is TRBV29-1, the J call TRBJ2-3; D not certain. CDR1 and CDR2 from the germline V gene are SQVTM and ANQGSEA. CDR3 size: 14 residues. Trimming cost V 1 base and J 5 bases, with 13 bases left between them. The CDR3 reads CSVEGLLRRDTQYF. CDR3 nucleotide sequence: TGCAGCGTTGAAGGACTCCTTCGGAGAGATACGCAGTATTTT.

In this sample, this clonotype turned up a few times. For the CDR3, the DNA is TGCAGCGTTGAAGCCGGGCGGAGCTCCTACGAGCAGTACTTC. This translates into CSVEAGRSSYEQYF. The rearrangement joins TRBV29-1 to TRBJ2-7; D gene ambiguous. The CDR3 covers 14 residues. Germline V gene data show CDR1 as SQVTM and CDR2 as ANQGSEA. Trimming left V 1 base short and J 0 bases short, with 10 bases between.

This clonotype occurred a few times. This sequence joins TRBV20-1 and TRBJ2-1; 15 bases match TRBD2. J gave up 3 bases and V 3 bases, and 6 bases lay outside the gene matches. The CDR3 is 17 amino acids. CDR1 is DFQATT and CDR2 is SNEGSKA in the germline V gene (reference sequence). CDR3 amino acids: CSASPGLAGGRYNEQFF. The CDR3, as DNA: TGCAGTGCTAGCCCGGGACTAGCGGGGGGACGCTACAATGAGCAGTTCTTC.

A word on this clonotype: Its ends do not fully match the called genes, so a read error is possible. V gene TRBV7-6 combines with J gene TRBJ2-7, with 7 nucleotides matching TRBD2. Judging by the DNA end, TRBJ2-5 fits better; the J call may be wrong. CDR1 and CDR2 (germline): SGHVS, FNYEAQ. The length of the CDR3 is 15 residues. The CDR3 reads CTSGLGTILPETQYF. The CDR3 DNA reads TGTACCAGCGGCTTGGGGACTATCCTCCCAGAGACCCAGTACTTC.

The V and J genes are TRBV5-1 and TRBJ1-1, with D possibly TRBD1 on 5 matching bases. Germline loops: CDR1 SGHRS, CDR2 YFSETQ. Trimming cost V 0 bases and J 7 bases, with 19 bases left between them. The CDR3 consists of 16 residues. This CDR3 is CASSLVKGDSSLEAFF. As DNA, the CDR3 is TGCGCCAGCAGCTTGGTAAAGGGCGACAGTTCCCTTGAAGCTTTCTTT.

The V and J genes are TRBV4-1 and TRBJ2-7, with 9 bases that match TRBD2. The V and J ends lost 2 bases and 2 bases, in that order; junction bases with no gene match: 16. Germline V gene sequence: CDR1 MGHRA, CDR2 YSYEKL. This CDR3 region has 19 residues. CDR3 protein: CASSQMTSGGPLIPYEQYF. The CDR3 nucleotides read TGCGCCAGCAGCCAAATGACTAGCGGAGGGCCCTTGATCCCCTACGAGCAGTACTTC.